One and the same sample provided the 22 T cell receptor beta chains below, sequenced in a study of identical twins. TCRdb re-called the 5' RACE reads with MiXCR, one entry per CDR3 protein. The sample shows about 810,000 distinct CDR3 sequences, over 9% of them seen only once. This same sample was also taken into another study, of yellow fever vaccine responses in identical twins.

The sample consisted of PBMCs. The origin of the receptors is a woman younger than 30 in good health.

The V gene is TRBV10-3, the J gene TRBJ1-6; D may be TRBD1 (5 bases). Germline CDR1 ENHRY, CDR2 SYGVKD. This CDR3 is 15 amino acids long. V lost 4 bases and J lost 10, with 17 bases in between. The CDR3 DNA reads TGTGCCATCAGTGGGGACCTCTTGATGGACTCACCCCTCCACTTT. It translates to CAISGDLLMDSPLHF.

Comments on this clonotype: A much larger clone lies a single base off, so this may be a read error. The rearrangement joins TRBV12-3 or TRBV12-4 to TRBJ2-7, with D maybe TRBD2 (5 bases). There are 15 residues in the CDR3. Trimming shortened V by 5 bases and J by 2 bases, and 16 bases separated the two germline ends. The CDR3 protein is CASSLSGSTAYEQYF. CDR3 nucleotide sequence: TGTGCCAGCAGTCTCTCGGGGTCCACAGCCTACGAGCAGTACTTC.

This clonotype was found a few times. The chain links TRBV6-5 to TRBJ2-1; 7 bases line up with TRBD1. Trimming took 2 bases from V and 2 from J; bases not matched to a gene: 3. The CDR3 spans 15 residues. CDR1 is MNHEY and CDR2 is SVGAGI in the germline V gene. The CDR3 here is CASSYGTAPYNEQFF. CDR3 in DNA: TGTGCCAGCAGTTACGGGACAGCCCCCTACAATGAGCAGTTCTTC.

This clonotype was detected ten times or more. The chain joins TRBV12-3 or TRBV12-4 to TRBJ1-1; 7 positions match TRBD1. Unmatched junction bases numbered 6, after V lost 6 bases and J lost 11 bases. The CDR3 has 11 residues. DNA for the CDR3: TGTGCCAGCAGACTCGGGACAGAGGCTTTCTTT. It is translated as CASRLGTEAFF.

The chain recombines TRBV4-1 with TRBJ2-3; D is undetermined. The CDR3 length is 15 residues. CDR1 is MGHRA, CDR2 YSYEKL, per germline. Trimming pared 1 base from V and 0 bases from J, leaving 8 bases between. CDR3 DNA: TGCGCCAGCAGCCAAGTCCTGCTCAGCACAGATACGCAGTATTTT. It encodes CASSQVLLSTDTQYF.

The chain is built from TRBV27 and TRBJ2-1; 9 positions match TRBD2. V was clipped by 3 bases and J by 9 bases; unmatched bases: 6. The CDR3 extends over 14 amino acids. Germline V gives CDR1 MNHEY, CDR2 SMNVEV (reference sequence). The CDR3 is CASSFRGRAGEQFF. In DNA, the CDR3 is TGTGCCAGCAGTTTCCGCGGGAGGGCCGGTGAGCAGTTCTTC.

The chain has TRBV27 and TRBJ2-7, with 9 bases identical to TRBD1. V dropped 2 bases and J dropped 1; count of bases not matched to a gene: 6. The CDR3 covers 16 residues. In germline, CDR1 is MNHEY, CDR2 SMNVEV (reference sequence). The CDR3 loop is CASSLKIGTGSYEQYF. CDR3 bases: TGTGCCAGCAGTTTAAAGATCGGGACAGGGTCCTACGAGCAGTACTTC.

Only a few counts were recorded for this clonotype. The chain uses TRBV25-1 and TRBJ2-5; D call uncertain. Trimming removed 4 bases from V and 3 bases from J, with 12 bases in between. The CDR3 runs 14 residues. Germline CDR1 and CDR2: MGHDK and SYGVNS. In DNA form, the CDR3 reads TGTGCCAGCAGTGTCCGGACGGATGAAGAGACCCAGTACTTC. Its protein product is CASSVRTDEETQYF.

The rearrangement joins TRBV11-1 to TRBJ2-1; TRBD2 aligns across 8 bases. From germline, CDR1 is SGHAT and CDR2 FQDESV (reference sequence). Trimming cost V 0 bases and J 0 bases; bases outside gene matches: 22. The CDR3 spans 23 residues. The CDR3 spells CASSLAEKGGTRASGSSYNEQFF. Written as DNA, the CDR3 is TGTGCCAGCAGCTTAGCGGAAAAAGGAGGGACTAGGGCTTCCGGAAGCTCCTACAATGAGCAGTTCTTC.

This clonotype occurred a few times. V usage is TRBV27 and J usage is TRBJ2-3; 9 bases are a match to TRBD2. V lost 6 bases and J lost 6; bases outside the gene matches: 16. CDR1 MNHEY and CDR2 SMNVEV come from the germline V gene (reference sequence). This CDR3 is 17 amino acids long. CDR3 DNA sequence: TGTGCCAGCAGCCCTACCTTTAGGAGCGGGAGGTCGGATACGCAGTATTTT. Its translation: CASSPTFRSGRSDTQYF.

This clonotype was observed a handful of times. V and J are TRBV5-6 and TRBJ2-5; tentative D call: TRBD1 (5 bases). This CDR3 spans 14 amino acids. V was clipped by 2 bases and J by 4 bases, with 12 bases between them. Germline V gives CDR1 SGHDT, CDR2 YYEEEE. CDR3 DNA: TGTGCCAGCAGCTTTGCAGGGTTCCTAGAGACCCAGTACTTC. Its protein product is CASSFAGFLETQYF.

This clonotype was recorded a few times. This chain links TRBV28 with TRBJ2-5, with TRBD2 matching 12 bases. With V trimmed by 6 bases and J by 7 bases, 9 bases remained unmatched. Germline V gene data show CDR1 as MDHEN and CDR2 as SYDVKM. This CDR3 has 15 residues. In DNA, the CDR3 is TGTGCCAGCAGCATCGGACTAGCGGGGAGGGGGACCCAGTACTTC. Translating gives CASSIGLAGRGTQYF.

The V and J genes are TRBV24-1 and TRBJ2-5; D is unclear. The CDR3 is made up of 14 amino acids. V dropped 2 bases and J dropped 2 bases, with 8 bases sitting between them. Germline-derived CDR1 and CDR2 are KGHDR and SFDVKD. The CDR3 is CATSDSDRQETQYF. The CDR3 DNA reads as TGTGCCACCAGTGATTCGGACCGACAAGAGACCCAGTACTTC.

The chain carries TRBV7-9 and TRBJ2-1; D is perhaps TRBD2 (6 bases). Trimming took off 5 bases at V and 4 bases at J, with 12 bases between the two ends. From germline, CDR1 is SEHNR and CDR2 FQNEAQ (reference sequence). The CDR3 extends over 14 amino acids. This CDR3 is CASSARDFYNEQFF. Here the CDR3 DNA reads TGTGCCAGCAGCGCCCGGGACTTTTACAATGAGCAGTTCTTC. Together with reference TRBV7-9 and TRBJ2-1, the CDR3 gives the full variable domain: DTGVSQNPRHKITKRGQNVTFRCDPISEHNRLYWYRQTLGQGPEFLTYFQNEAQLEKSRLLSDRFSAERPKGSFSTLEIQRTEQGDSAMYLCASSARDFYNEQFFGPGTRLTVL.

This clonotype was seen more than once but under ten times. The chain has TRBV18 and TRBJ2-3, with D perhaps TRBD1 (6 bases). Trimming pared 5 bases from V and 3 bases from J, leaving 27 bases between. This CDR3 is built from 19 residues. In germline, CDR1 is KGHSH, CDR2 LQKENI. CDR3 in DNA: TGTGCCAGCTCAACGTTGTCTATGCATTGGGATCAGGGGACAGATACGCAGTATTTT. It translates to CASSTLSMHWDQGTDTQYF.

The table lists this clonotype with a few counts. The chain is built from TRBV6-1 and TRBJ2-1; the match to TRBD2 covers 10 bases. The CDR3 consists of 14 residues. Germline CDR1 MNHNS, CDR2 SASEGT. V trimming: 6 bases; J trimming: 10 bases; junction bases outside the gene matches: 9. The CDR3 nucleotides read TGTGCCAGCAGCGGGACTAGCGCGCTTCGGGAGCAGTTCTTC. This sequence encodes CASSGTSALREQFF.

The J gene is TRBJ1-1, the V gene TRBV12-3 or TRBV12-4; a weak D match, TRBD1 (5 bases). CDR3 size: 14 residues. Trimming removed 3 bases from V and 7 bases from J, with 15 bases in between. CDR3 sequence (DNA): TGTGCCAGCAGTTTCTCGGGACTACCTGGTGAAGCTTTCTTT. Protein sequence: CASSFSGLPGEAFF.

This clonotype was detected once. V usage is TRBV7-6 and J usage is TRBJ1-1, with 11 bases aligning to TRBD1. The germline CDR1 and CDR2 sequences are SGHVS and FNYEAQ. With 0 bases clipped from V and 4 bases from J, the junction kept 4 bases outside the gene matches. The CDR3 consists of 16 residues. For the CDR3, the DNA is TGTGCCAGCAGCTTAGCGCGGACAGGGGGCGTCACTGAAGCTTTCTTT. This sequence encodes CASSLARTGGVTEAFF. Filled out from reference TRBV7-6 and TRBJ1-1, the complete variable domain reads GAGVSQSPRYKVTKRGQDVALRCDPISGHVSLYWYRQALGQGPEFLTYFNYEAQQDKSGLPNDRFSAERPEGSISTLTIQRTEQRDSAMYRCASSLARTGGVTEAFFGQGTRLTVV.

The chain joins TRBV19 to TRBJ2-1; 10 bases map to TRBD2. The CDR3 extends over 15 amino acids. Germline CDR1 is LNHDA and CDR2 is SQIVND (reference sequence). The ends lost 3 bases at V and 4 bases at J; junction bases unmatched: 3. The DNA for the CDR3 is TGTGCCAGTAGTATTGGAGCGGGGGGGTACAATGAGCAGTTCTTC. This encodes CASSIGAGGYNEQFF.

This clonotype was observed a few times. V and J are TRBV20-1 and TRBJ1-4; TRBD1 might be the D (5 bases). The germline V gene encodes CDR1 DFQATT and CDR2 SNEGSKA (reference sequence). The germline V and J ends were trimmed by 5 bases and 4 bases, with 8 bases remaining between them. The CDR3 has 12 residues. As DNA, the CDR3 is TGCAGTGCTTTGGGGGGTAATGAAAAACTGTTTTTT. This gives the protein CSALGGNEKLFF.

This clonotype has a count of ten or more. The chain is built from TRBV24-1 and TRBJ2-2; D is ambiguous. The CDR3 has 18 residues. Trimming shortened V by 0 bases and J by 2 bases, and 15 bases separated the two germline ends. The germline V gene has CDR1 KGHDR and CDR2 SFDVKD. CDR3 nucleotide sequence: TGTGCCACCAGTGATTTGACACACGGAGACTCAAACACCGGGGAGCTGTTTTTT. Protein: CATSDLTHGDSNTGELFF.

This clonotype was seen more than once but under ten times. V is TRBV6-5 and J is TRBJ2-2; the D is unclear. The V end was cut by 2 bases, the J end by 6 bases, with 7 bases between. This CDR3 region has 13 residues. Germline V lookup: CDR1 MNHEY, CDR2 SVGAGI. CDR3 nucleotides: TGTGCCAGCAGTTACGCGGATCCCGGGGAGCTGTTTTTT. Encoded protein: CASSYADPGELFF.